This TCR beta chain was profiled in a study of blood T cells in healthy people across ages. Looking at the study overall: Template-switching capture recovered about one barcoded beta molecule per two T cells.

Primers used in a second PCR of roughly 7 to 12 cycles were a sample-barcoded 5' primer and a J-beta primer mix. A tag from a template-switch adaptor with 12 random nucleotides marked each cDNA molecule. TCRdb called the 5' RACE reads again in MiXCR, with one record for every CDR3 protein. Altogether about 1.4 million distinct CDR3 sequences are present, approximately 59% being singletons, with the ten largest covering more than 6%. Per sample, extraction of total RNA gave at least 5.5 micrograms in every case. The V gene's germline CDR1 is SQVTM and CDR2 ANQGSEA. Trimming cost V 1 base and J 8 bases; bases outside gene matches: 12. This CDR3 comprises 15 residues. For this clonotype: Its matching antigen is unknown.

Study findings and constraints: Naive CD4+ cell counts and diversity both ran higher in long-lived than in aged donors.

The sequence came from a man aged 18 to 30 in good health. The chain is built from TRBV29-1 and TRBJ1-2; 8 nucleotides agree with TRBD1. Sample: blood. The chain's CDR3 is CSVEVGFQGAVGYTF. The CDR3, as DNA: TGCAGCGTTGAAGTAGGTTTTCAGGGGGCGGTCGGCTACACCTTC.